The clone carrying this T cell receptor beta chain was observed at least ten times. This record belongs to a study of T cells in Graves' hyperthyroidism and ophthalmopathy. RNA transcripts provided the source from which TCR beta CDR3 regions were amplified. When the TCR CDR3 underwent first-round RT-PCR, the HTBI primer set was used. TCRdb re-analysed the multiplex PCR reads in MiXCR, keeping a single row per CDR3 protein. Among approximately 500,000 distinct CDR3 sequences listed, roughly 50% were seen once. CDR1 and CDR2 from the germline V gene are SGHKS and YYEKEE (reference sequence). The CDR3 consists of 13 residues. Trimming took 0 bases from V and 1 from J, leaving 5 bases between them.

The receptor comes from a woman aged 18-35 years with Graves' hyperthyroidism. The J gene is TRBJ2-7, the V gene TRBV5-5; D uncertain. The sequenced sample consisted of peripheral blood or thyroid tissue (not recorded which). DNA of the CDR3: TGTGCCAGCAGCTTGGACGGTTCCTACGAGCAGTACTTC. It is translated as CASSLDGSYEQYF.